This TCR beta chain was identified in a study of response to subunit inactivated influenza vaccine (dated by TCRdb to 2016 to 2019). For the wider study: Deep quantitative T cell receptor repertoire profiling was used in the study to track responses to a trivalent subunit inactivated influenza vaccine.

The method behind the library was RT-PCR. The reads were generated on an Illumina HiSeq 2500. TCRdb reanalyzed the raw reads on its own, using fastp at Q25 for trimming and MiXCR for clone calling, and kept in-frame beta chains. Entries are consolidated by CDR3 protein sequence, retaining the most common genes and DNA. The sample table holds 530,000 or so distinct CDR3 sequences, of which approximately 12% were seen once. The top ten clones comprise roughly 10% of the sample. Relative to germline, V is 5 bases shorter and J is 4 bases shorter, with 12 bases between their ends. The CDR1 and CDR2 encoded by the germline V gene are SQVTM and ANQGSEA. The CDR3, from cysteine to phenylalanine, totals 13 residues. The entry retains the CDR3 DNA only, 39 bases that are in frame from base 1. Broad study findings and their caveats: It was suggested by the authors that each seasonal influenza vaccination may recruit only a limited number of new T cells.

On this clonotype itself: Its binding antigen is unknown. No qualities accompany the bases; no much larger clone lies one base away.

In this chain, TRBV29-1 is recombined with TRBJ2-1, with no confidently assigned D gene. The specimen comprised PBMCs from blood, sampled on the day of vaccination. The sequence derives from a man aged 50 or older who received an inactivated influenza vaccine. Donor details come from another sample of the same person, matched by shared clones. The base sequence is TGCAGCGTTCCAACGGACGCATACAATGAGCAGTTCTTC. Its amino acids are CSVPTDAYNEQFF.